This TCR beta chain came from a study of shared clonotypes between healthy human individuals. Across the study: Every donor yielded three CD4 naive, three CD4 memory, two CD8 naive and one CD8 memory plate.

Study findings and constraints: Deeper or shallower sequencing was expected to change how clonotypes are shared among donors.

V was trimmed by 2 bases and J by 4 bases, leaving 3 bases between them. Germline loops: CDR1 SGHRS, CDR2 YFSETQ. This CDR3 is built from 11 residues. CD8 cells classed as naive were CD45RO-negative and positively selected for CCR7, excluding terminally differentiated effector memory CD45RA+ cells. Every one of the donors was a Caucasian adult that lived in Nashville, Tennessee. Comment on this clone: As yet, its antigen is unknown.

Measured with immunoSEQ multiplex PCR; TCRdb has only the in-frame clones, and not every one. The sample holds millions of clones, about 95% seen once. The sequence was collected from a man aged 18 to 30 in good health. This chain links TRBV5-1 with TRBJ1-2; D uncertain. The sequenced sample was naive CD8+ T cells sorted from blood. CDR3 sequence reads: CASSFGYGYTF. In DNA form, the CDR3 reads TGCGCCAGCAGCTTCGGCTATGGCTACACCTTC.